Listed below are T cell receptor beta chains from one sample, sequenced in a study of CXCR3-negative and CXCR3-positive naive CD8 T cells. Reanalyzing the 5' RACE reads, TCRdb keeps one entry per CDR3 protein, without DNA. The specimen's table records 70,000 to 95,000 distinct CDR3 sequences. Sequencing input: naive CXCR3- CD8+ T cells from blood. These receptors all come from a human donor in good health. Some clones in this sample may be carry-over from other donors' samples. Each CDR3 is given with its conserved first and last residue.

V gene	J gene	CDR3 length	CDR3 protein
TRBV20-1	TRBJ2-7	14	CSARDYRGVTEQYF
TRBV7-9	TRBJ1-1	13	CASSLVLQPEAFF
TRBV5-5	TRBJ1-2	16	CASSPQVLVRRYGYTF
TRBV7-9	TRBJ1-6	15	CASSPGTPGFSPLHF
TRBV4-3	TRBJ1-3	15	CASSQERSVGNTIYF
TRBV7-9	TRBJ2-7	13	CASSFALADEQYF
TRBV6-5	TRBJ1-1	13	CASSPNMNTEAFF
TRBV27	TRBJ2-3	16	CASSLLGNWDTDTQYF
TRBV7-9	TRBJ2-5	16	CASSPPSGRFQETQYF
TRBV5-6	TRBJ2-1	13	CASSLGNYNEQFF
TRBV7-9	TRBJ1-1	13	CASHADENTEAFF